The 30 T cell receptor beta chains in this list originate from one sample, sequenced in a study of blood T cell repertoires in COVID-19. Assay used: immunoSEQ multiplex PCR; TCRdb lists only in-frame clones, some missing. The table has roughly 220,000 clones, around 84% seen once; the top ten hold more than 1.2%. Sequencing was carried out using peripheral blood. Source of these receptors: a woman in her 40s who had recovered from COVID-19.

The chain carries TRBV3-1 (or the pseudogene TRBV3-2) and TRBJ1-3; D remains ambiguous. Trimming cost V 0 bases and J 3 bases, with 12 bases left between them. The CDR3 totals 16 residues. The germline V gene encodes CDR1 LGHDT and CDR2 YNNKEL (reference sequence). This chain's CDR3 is CASSQDLFTGGNTIYF. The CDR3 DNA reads TGTGCCAGCAGCCAAGATCTTTTCACGGGTGGAAACACCATATATTTT.

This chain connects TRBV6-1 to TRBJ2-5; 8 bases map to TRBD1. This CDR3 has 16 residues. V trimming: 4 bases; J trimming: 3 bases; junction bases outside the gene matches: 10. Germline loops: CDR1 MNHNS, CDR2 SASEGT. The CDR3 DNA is TGTGCCAGCAGTGGTCCCCTAACAGGGGGAAAAGAGACCCAGTACTTC. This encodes CASSGPLTGGKETQYF.

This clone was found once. The CDR3 region is CASSQDGAYGYTF. DNA for the CDR3: TGTGCCAGCAGCCAAGATGGGGCCTATGGCTACACCTTC. The rearrangement joins TRBV3-1 (or the pseudogene TRBV3-2) to TRBJ1-2; a weak D match, TRBD1 (5 bases). V gave up 0 bases and J gave up 4 bases, with 6 bases separating them. The length of the CDR3 is 13 residues. Germline CDR1 is LGHDT and CDR2 is YNNKEL (reference sequence).

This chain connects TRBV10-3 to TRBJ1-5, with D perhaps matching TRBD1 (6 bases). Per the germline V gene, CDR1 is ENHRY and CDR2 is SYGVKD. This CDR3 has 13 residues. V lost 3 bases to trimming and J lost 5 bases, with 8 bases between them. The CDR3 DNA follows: TGTGCCATCAGTGAATCAGGGGATCAGCCCCAGCATTTT. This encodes CAISESGDQPQHF.

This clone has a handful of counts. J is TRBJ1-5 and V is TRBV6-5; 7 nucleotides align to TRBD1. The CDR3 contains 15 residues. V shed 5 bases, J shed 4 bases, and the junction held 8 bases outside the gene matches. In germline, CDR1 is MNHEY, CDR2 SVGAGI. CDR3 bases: TGTGCCAGCAGTAGTCAAACAGGGGTGAATCAGCCCCAGCATTTT. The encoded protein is CASSSQTGVNQPQHF.

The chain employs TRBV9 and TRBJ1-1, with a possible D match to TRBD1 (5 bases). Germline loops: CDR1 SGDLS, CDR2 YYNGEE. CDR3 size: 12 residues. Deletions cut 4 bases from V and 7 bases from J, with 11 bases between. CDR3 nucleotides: TGTGCCAGCAGCTCGACGGGACTTGAAGCTTTCTTT. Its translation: CASSSTGLEAFF.

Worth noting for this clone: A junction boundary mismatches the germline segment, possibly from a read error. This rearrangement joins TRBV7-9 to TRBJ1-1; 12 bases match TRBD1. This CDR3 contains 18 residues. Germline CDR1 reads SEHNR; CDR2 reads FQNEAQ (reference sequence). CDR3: CASSATESGTGGRTEAFF. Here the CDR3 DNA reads TGTGCCAGCAGCGCAACGGAGAGCGGGACAGGGGGCCGGACTGAAGCTTTTTTT.

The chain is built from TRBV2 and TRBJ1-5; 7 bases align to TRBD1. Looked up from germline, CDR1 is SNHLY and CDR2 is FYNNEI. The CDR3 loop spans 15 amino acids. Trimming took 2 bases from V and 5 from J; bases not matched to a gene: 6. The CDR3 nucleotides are TGTGCCAGCAGTGAACTCCAGGGGGGCGATCAGCCCCAGCATTTT. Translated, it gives CASSELQGGDQPQHF.

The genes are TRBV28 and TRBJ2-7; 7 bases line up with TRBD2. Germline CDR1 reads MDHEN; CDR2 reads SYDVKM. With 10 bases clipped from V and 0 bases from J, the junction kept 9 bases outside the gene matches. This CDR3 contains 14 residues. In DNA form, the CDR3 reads TGTGCCACCAGAGGGACTATCCACTCCTACGAGCAGTACTTC. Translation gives CATRGTIHSYEQYF.

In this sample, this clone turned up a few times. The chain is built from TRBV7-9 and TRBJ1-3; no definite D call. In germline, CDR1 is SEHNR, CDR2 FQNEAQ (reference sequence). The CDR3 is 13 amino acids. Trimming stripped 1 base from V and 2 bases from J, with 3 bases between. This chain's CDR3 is CASSLVTGNTIYF. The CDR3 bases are TGTGCCAGCAGCTTAGTCACTGGAAACACCATATATTTT. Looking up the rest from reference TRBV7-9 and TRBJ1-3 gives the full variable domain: DTGVSQNPRHKITKRGQNVTFRCDPISEHNRLYWYRQTLGQGPEFLTYFQNEAQLEKSRLLSDRFSAERPKGSFSTLEIQRTEQGDSAMYLCASSLVTGNTIYFGEGSWLTVV.

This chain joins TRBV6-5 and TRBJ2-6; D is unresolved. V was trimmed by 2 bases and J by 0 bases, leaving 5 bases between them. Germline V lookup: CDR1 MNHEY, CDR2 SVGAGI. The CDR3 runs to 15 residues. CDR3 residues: CASSYDSSGANVLTF. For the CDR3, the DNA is TGTGCCAGCAGTTACGATAGCTCTGGGGCCAACGTCCTGACTTTC.

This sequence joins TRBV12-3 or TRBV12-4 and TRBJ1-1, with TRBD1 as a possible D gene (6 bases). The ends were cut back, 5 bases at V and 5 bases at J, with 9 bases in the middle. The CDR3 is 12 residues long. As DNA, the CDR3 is TGTGCCAGCAGTCTAGACAGGACTGAAGCTTTCTTT. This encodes CASSLDRTEAFF.

CDR3 nucleotides: TGCGCCAGCAGCGCCTTCGGGACAGGGGACGCCTACGAGCAGTACTTC. Translating gives CASSAFGTGDAYEQYF. The gene calls are TRBV5-1 and TRBJ2-7; 10 nucleotides agree with TRBD1. The CDR3 extends over 16 amino acids. V lost 4 bases, J lost 2 bases, and 9 bases stayed unmatched. Germline CDR1 is SGHRS and CDR2 is YFSETQ.

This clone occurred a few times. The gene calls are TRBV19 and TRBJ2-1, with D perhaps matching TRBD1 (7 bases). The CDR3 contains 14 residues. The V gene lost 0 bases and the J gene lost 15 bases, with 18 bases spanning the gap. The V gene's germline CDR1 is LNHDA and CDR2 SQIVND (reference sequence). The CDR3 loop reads CASSIEFRGTVLFF. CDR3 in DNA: TGTGCCAGTAGTATAGAATTTCGGGGGACAGTATTGTTCTTC.

The CDR3: CASSVTSGMQETQYF. In DNA form, the CDR3 reads TGTGCCAGCAGCGTGACTAGCGGTATGCAAGAGACCCAGTACTTC. V is TRBV7-2 and J is TRBJ2-5, with 9 bases lining up with TRBD2. Per the germline V gene, CDR1 is SGHTA and CDR2 is FQGNSA. This CDR3 has 15 amino acids. V dropped 5 bases and J dropped 2; count of bases not matched to a gene: 6.

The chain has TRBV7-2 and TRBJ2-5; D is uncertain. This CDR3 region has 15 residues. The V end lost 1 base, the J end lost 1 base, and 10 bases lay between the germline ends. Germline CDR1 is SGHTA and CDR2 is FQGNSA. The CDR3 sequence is CASSLVRTIQETQYF. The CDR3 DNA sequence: TGTGCCAGCAGCTTAGTGAGAACTATCCAAGAGACCCAGTACTTC.

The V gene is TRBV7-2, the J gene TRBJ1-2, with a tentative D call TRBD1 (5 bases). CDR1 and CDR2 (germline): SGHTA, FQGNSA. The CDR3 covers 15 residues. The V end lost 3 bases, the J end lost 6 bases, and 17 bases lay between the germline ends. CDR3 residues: CASSFEGQGLNGYTF. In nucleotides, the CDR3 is TGTGCCAGCAGCTTTGAAGGGCAGGGACTTAATGGCTACACCTTC.

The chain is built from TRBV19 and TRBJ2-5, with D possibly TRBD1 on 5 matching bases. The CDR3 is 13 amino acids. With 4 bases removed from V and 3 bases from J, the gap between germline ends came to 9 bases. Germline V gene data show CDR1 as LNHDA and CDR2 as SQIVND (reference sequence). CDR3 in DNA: TGTGCCAGTAGTACCACCAGGGAAGAGACCCAGTACTTC. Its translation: CASSTTREETQYF.

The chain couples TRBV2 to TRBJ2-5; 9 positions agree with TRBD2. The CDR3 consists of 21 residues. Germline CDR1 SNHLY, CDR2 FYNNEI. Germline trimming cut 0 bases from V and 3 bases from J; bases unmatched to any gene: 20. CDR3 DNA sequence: TGTGCCAGCAGTGAAGCGCTTCTGGTTTTGGTGCCTAGCGGGGCCAAAGAGACCCAGTACTTC. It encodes CASSEALLVLVPSGAKETQYF.

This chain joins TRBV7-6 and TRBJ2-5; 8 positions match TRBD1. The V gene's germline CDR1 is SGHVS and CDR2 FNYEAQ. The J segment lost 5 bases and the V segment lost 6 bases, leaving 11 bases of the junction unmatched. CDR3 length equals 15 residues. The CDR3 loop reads CASSRTRTGSETQYF. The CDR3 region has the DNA TGTGCCAGCAGTCGAACCCGGACAGGGTCGGAGACCCAGTACTTC.

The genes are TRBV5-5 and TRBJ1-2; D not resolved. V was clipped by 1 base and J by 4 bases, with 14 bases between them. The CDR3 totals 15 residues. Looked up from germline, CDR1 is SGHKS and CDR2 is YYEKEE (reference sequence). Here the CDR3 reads CASSLLQSVVYGYTF. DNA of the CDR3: TGTGCCAGCAGCTTGCTTCAGTCTGTGGTCTATGGCTACACCTTC.

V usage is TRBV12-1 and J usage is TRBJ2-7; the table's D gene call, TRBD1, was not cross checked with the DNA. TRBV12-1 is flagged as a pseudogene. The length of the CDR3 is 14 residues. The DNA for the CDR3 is TGTGCCAGCAGTAAAGGGGCAGGGTCCTACGAGCAGTACTTC. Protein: CASSKGAGSYEQYF.

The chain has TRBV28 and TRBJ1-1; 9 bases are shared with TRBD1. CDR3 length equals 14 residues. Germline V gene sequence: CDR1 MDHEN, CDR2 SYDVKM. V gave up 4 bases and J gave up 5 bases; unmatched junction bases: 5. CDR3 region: CASSSLTGGTEAFF. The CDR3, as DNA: TGTGCCAGCAGTTCGCTGACAGGGGGTACTGAAGCTTTCTTT.

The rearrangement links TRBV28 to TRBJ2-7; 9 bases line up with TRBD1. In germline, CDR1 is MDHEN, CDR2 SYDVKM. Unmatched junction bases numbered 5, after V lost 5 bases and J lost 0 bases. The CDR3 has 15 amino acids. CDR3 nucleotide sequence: TGTGCCAGCAGTCTACAGACAGGGGGCTCCTACGAGCAGTACTTC. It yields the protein CASSLQTGGSYEQYF.

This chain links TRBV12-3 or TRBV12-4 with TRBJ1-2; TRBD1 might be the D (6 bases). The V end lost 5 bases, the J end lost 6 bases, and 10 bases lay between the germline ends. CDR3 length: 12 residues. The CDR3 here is CASSRRTDGYTF. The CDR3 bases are TGTGCCAGCAGTCGAAGGACAGATGGCTACACCTTC.

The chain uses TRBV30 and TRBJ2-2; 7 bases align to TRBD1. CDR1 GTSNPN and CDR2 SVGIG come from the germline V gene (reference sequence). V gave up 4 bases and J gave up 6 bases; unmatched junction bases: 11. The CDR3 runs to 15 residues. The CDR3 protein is CAWMKRTGPPGELFF. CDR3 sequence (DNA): TGTGCCTGGATGAAGAGGACAGGCCCGCCCGGGGAGCTGTTTTTT.

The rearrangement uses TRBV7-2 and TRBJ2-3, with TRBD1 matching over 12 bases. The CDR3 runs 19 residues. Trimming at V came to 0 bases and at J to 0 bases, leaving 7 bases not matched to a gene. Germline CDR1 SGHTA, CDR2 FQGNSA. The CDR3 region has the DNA TGTGCCAGCAGCTTAGCTGGGACAGGGGGCGATGCTAGCACAGATACGCAGTATTTT. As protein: CASSLAGTGGDASTDTQYF.

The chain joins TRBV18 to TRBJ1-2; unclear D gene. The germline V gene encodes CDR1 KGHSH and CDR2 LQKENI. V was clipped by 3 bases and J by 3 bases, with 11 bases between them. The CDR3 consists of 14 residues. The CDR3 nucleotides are TGTGCCAGCTCACCGGGCGGGTCTGACTATGGCTACACCTTC. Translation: CASSPGGSDYGYTF.

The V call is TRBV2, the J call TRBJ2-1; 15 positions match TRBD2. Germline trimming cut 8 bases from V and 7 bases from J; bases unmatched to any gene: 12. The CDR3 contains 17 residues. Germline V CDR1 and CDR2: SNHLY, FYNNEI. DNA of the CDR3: TGTGCCAGCGCGTGGACTAGCGGGGGGGAGGTAGTGAATGAGCAGTTCTTC. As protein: CASAWTSGGEVVNEQFF.

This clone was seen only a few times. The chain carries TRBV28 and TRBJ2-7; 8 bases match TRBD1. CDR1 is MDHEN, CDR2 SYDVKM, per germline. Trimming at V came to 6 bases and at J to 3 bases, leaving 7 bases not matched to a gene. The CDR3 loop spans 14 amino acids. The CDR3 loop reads CASRDRVRVYEQYF. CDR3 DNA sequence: TGTGCCAGCAGGGACAGGGTTAGAGTCTACGAGCAGTACTTC.